This T cell receptor beta chain originates from a study of cytomegalovirus exposure and HLA in healthy donors. V was clipped by 6 bases and J by 10 bases; unmatched bases: 6. The CDR3 spans 12 residues. In germline, CDR1 is MNHEY, CDR2 SVGAGI. The PCR contained 60 Vbeta and 13 Jbeta primers. Data came from immunoSEQ multiplex PCR; TCRdb stores just in-frame clones and leaves some out. The data hold 55,000 to 70,000 clones, with just over 85% observed a single time. General study points: A previous analysis found most TCR beta V segments productive roughly 87% or roughly 30% of the time.

Points on this clone: Its antigen is still unknown.

The genes are TRBV6-5 and TRBJ1-1; 9 positions match TRBD1. The sequence was obtained from a woman in her 30s in good health and CMV-seronegative. Sequenced material: PBMCs. CDR3 loop: CASSPDRGRAFF. In DNA, the CDR3 is TGTGCCAGCAGCCCTGACAGGGGGAGAGCTTTCTTT.